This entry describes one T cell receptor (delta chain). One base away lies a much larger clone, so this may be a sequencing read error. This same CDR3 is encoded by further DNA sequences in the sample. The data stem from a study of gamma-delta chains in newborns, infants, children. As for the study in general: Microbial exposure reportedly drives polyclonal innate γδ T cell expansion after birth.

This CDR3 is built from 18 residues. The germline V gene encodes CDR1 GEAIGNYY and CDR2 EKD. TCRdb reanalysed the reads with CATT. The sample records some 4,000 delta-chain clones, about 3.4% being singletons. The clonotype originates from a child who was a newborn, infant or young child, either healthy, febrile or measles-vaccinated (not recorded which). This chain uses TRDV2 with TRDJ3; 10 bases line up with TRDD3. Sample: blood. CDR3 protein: CACDILGDYSWDTRQMFF. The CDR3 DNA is TGTGCCTGCGACATACTGGGGGATTACTCCTGGGACACCCGACAGATGTTTTTC.